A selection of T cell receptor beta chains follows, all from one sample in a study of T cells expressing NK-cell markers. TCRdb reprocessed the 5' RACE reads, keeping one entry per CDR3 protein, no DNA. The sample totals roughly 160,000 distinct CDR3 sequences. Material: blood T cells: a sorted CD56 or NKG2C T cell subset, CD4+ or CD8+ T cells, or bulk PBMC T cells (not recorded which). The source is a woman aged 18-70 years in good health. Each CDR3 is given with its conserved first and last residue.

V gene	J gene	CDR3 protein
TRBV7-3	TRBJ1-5	CASSAGIGQPQHF
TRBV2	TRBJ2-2	CASRGTPGTSGGLNTGELFF
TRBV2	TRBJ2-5	CASREGTETQYF
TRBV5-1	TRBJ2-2	CASSPGLVLNTGELFF
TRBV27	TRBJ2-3	CASRQGGTDTQYF
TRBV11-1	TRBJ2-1	CASSLGGPTRRISGNEQFF
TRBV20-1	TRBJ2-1	CSARTSGRALNEQFF
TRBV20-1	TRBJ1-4	CSAREMRRSNEKLFF
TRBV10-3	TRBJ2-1	CASSPGQGRVEQFF
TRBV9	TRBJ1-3	CASSVAGGGHWTRNTIYF
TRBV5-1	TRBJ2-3	CASTLGQATDTQYF
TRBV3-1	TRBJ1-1	CASSQDSRVSEAFF
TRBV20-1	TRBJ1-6	CSASKGIDSPLHF
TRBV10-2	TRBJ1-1	CASRVRNTEAFF
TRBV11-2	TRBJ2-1	CASSLDRISGGQGEQFF
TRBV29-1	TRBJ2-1	CSVEDPAGGPSEQFF
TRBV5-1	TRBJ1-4	CASSLGVLGTGNEKLFF
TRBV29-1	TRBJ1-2	CSVGDRGRLDYGYTF
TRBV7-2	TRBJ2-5	CASSLGSSGNQETQYF
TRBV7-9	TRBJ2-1	CASSHTSYNEQFF
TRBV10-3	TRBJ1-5	CAISVSLGVGVQPQHF
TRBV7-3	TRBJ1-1	CASRHLASGKTEAFF
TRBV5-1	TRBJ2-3	CASSWDRDRTDTQYF
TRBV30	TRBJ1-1	CAWSGTLQGRGRAFF
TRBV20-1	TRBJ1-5	CSARDLRDIYQPQHF
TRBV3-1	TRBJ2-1	CASRQKGDRAYNEQFF
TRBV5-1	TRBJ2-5	CASSLDGRAGETQYF
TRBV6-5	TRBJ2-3	CATRQTSDTQYF
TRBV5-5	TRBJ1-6	CASSLIWGADSPLHF
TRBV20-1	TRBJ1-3	CSAVRGDGNTIYF
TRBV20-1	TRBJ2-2	CSARDQLAGGTGELFF
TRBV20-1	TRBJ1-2	CSAPYLDRWLEGYTF
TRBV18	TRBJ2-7	CASSPPTGGSREQYF
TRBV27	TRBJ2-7	CASSSDGGYNEQYF
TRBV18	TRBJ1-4	CASSPPMGLNEKLFF
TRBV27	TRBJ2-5	CASSPLGETQYF
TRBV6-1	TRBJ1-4	CASSEAYRALNEKLFF
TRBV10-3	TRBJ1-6	CASHRENSPLHF
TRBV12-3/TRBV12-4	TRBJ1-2	CASSLFSGEGYTF
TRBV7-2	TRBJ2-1	CARPHYWRYEQFF
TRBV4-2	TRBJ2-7	CASSQARLGFYEQYF